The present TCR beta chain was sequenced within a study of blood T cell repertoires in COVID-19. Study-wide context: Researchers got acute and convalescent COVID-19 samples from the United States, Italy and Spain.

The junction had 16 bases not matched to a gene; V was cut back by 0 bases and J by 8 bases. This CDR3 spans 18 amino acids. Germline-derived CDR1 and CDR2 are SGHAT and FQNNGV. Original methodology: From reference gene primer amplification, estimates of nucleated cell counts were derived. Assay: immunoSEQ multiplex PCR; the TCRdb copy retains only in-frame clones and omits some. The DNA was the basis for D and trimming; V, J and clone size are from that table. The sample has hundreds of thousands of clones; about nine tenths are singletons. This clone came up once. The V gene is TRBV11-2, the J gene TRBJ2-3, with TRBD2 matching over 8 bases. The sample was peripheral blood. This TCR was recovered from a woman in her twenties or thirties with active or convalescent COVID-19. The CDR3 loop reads CASSLDSPGLGGPGTQYF. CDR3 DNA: TGTGCCAGCAGCTTAGACTCTCCGGGACTAGGAGGGCCAGGTACGCAGTATTTT.